Each of the 10 T cell receptor beta chains below was sequenced from the same sample in a study of cytomegalovirus exposure and HLA in healthy donors. The assay was immunoSEQ multiplex PCR, and TCRdb's table has in-frame clones only and misses some. The table records 200,000 to 250,000 clones, over 65% of them present only once. Sequenced sample: PBMCs. Receptors originate from a woman younger than 30 in good health and CMV-seronegative.

The chain combines TRBV6-5 with TRBJ2-7; D gene unclear. V was shortened by 2 bases and J by 5 bases, with 19 bases between the two germline ends. Germline V CDR1 and CDR2: MNHEY, SVGAGI. The CDR3 covers 16 residues. CDR3 coding DNA: TGTGCCAGCAGTTACGGAAGGAATAGTGTTTCGGACGAGCAGTACTTC. The encoded protein is CASSYGRNSVSDEQYF.

The J gene is TRBJ2-3, the V gene TRBV5-1; no definite D call. The V and J ends lost 4 bases and 1 base respectively, with 13 bases between them. Germline V gives CDR1 SGHRS, CDR2 YFSETQ. The CDR3 contains 15 residues. The CDR3 DNA reads TGCGCCAGCAGCCTCCAGGCAAGGGGCACAGATACGCAGTATTTT. It is translated as CASSLQARGTDTQYF. Supplemented by reference TRBV5-1 and TRBJ2-3, the full variable domain reads KAGVTQTPRYLIKTRGQQVTLSCSPISGHRSVSWYQQTPGQGLQFLFEYFSETQRNKGNFPGRFSGRQFSNSRSEMNVSTLELGDSALYLCASSLQARGTDTQYFGPGTRLTVL.

This CDR3 reads CASVVSGSGEQYF. For the CDR3, the DNA is TGTGCCAGCGTCGTGAGCGGGAGTGGCGAGCAGTACTTC. The V call is TRBV28, the J call TRBJ2-7, with 8 bases identical to TRBD2. The CDR3 sequence is 13 residues long. Germline CDR1 is MDHEN and CDR2 is SYDVKM. Trimming at V came to 8 bases and at J to 6 bases, leaving 9 bases not matched to a gene.

This clone was picked up a small number of times. The chain combines TRBV28 with TRBJ1-5; D not resolved. Looked up from germline, CDR1 is MDHEN and CDR2 is SYDVKM. The CDR3 contains 13 residues. Deletions cut 2 bases from V and 2 bases from J, with 4 bases between. DNA for the CDR3: TGTGCCAGCAGTTTACCCCGCAATCAGCCCCAGCATTTT. Translating gives CASSLPRNQPQHF.

This clone was detected only once. The chain uses TRBV5-1 and TRBJ1-4; TRBD1 matches at 7 bases. This CDR3 comprises 14 residues. Germline V gene data show CDR1 as SGHRS and CDR2 as YFSETQ. After removal of 0 bases from V and 8 bases from J, the junction contained 4 bases not matched to a gene. CDR3 in DNA: TGCGCCAGCAGCTTGGAGGGGGCGCAGGAAAAACTGTTTTTT. This codes for CASSLEGAQEKLFF.

The V gene is TRBV29-1, the J gene TRBJ1-1, with D possibly matching TRBD1 (5 bases). Trimming took 8 bases from V and 5 from J, leaving 15 bases between them. Per germline, CDR1 SQVTM and CDR2 ANQGSEA. The CDR3 extends over 12 amino acids. CDR3 sequence (DNA): TGCAGCACCTCCGGGGGTCGGACTGAAGCTTTCTTT. Its protein product is CSTSGGRTEAFF.

This clone was recorded only once. The J gene is TRBJ2-2, the V gene TRBV13; D not certain. Per the germline V gene, CDR1 is PRHDT and CDR2 is FYEKMQ (reference sequence). The V and J ends lost 5 bases and 2 bases respectively, with 9 bases between them. The CDR3 extends over 14 amino acids. CDR3 coding DNA: TGTGCCAGCAGCCCGTCCTTTAACACCGGGGAGCTGTTTTTT. Amino acid sequence: CASSPSFNTGELFF.

This clone came up once. The V gene is TRBV28, the J gene TRBJ2-7, with TRBD2 matching 7 bases. Germline V gene data show CDR1 as MDHEN and CDR2 as SYDVKM. V shed 4 bases and J 4 bases; nucleotides not matched to a gene: 10. The CDR3 has 15 residues. CDR3 in DNA: TGTGCCAGCAGTTCCGGGGGGAGTAGTAGGTACGAGCAGTACTTC. Its translation: CASSSGGSSRYEQYF.

The chain has TRBV27 and TRBJ2-3; D is uncertain. Germline V gene lookup returns CDR1 MNHEY and CDR2 SMNVEV (reference sequence). Trimming removed 0 bases from V and 6 bases from J, with 4 bases in between. This CDR3 comprises 12 residues. CDR3 sequence (DNA): TGTGCCAGCAGTTTATCGGCCGATACGCAGTATTTT. This encodes CASSLSADTQYF.

The chain employs TRBV6-1 and TRBJ1-2, with D perhaps matching TRBD1 (6 bases). Trimming pared 2 bases from V and 7 bases from J, leaving 23 bases between. CDR3 length equals 17 residues. The germline V gene encodes CDR1 MNHNS and CDR2 SASEGT. DNA of the CDR3: TGTGCCAGCAGTGAAACGTTCAGGGCAGGGGAAAGATCTGGCTACACCTTC. Protein sequence: CASSETFRAGERSGYTF.